This is a list of T cell receptor beta chains from one sample in a study of TIL therapy for anti-PD-1-resistant metastatic lung cancer. Method: immunoSEQ multiplex PCR; TCRdb's copy keeps in-frame clones and lacks some. The sample yields approximately 53,000 clones, roughly 78% seen once. Source: blood, taken at baseline. These receptors were collected from a woman between 30 and 80 years old with non-small cell lung cancer. Both conserved end residues are part of each CDR3. Each record gives: V gene, J gene, clone size, CDR3 protein. Expanded clones are given a class, and other clones once, few, many or no size at all.

TRBV27	TRBJ2-7	-	CASSLSGSGGSYEQYF
TRBV27	TRBJ1-1	-	CASSLFLGQNTEAFF
TRBV10-3	TRBJ2-1	-	CAISESGTGGYNEQFF
TRBV6-5	TRBJ2-1	-	CASSYGVPLNEQFF
TRBV7-2	TRBJ1-5	-	CASSQGSVGQPQHF
TRBV27	TRBJ1-2	few	CASSLKGYGYTF
TRBV7-2	TRBJ2-1	-	CASSLHAGRIYNEQFF
TRBV6-5	TRBJ1-2	-	CASRAGTGSGYTF
TRBV11-2	TRBJ2-7	few	CASSLGEGTFYEQYF
TRBV4-1	TRBJ1-2	-	CASSRTPDSLYGYTF
TRBV9	TRBJ1-1	-	CASSVGPTTEAFF
TRBV30	TRBJ2-5	-	CAWSFTGFGETQYF
TRBV15	TRBJ2-1	-	CATSRGSNEQFF
TRBV5-6	TRBJ2-7	-	CASRTFGASGYEQYF
TRBV12-5	TRBJ2-3	-	CASGGSGADTQYF
TRBV25-1	TRBJ2-3	-	CASSERAWDTQYF
TRBV4-1	TRBJ2-2	few	CATTGASGSPPPGELFF
TRBV4-1	TRBJ1-1	few	CASSPGQGAMNTEAFF
TRBV7-3	TRBJ2-3	-	CASSFRVTDAQYF
TRBV6-4	TRBJ1-2	few	CASSDRGYGYTF
TRBV5-1	TRBJ2-5	-	CASHAMQETQYF
TRBV30	TRBJ1-2	-	CAWRGSGGERFF
TRBV6-1	TRBJ1-5	once	CASSELGLPPSNQPQHF